This T cell receptor (beta chain) was profiled in a study of metastatic and nonmetastatic thyroid tumors. Overall study: Blood and tumor or nodule tissue repertoires from malignant and benign thyroid patients were compared. Findings and caveats of the study: Malignant tumors reportedly showed significantly higher TCR beta diversity than benign nodules in both blood and tumor.

The CDR3 is 13 residues long. V dropped 1 base and J dropped 7; count of bases not matched to a gene: 3. Germline values: CDR1 SGHDT, CDR2 YYEEEE. MiXCR was used by TCRdb to re-call the PCR reads. The profile shows about 32,000 clones, 15% to 20% of them singletons. Every patient underwent thyroid surgery untreated. This clone was picked up many times. Its antigen is currently unknown. Sequencing used blood. The chain couples TRBV5-6 to TRBJ2-7; 9 nucleotides align to TRBD1. This receptor was obtained from a female donor with papillary thyroid cancer or a benign thyroid nodule (not recorded which). Some clones in this sample may be carry-over from other donors' samples. CDR3 DNA sequence: TGTGCCAGCAGCTTGACAGGGGGCCGGGAGCAGTACTTC. This encodes CASSLTGGREQYF.